This T cell receptor (beta chain) was identified in a study of beta chain features in type 1 diabetes. Study-wide findings and caveats: There was a moderate but significant shortening of TCRB CDR3s in all four CD4+ subsets of Type 1 diabetes patients.

Sorting gave populations that all exceeded 95% purity. This clone was observed a few times. Its antigen is unidentified. The authors reverse transcribed all of the isolated RNA, so sequencing captured expressed TCRB transcripts. The average output of naive, central memory and regulatory T cell samples was 3.6 million or so reads. Sequenced by immunoSEQ multiplex PCR; TCRdb stores in-frame clones only, minus some. The repertoire holds about 390,000 clones, with 8.5% to 10% as singletons. The CDR3 runs 14 residues. The germline V gene encodes CDR1 SGHRS and CDR2 YFSETQ. V lost 0 bases and J lost 4, with 9 bases in between.

The source material was central memory CD4+ T cells from blood. The TCR comes from a man aged 25-45 years with type 1 diabetes. The chain couples TRBV5-1 to TRBJ2-3; D ambiguous. The DNA for the CDR3 is TGCGCCAGCAGCTTGGCGGGCGATTCAGATACGCAGTATTTT. Protein sequence: CASSLAGDSDTQYF.